The rows below give T cell receptor beta chains drawn from one sample of a study of blood T cell repertoires in COVID-19. Produced via immunoSEQ multiplex PCR; TCRdb's table is partial and in-frame only. The sample yields tens of thousands of clones, roughly 83% seen once. The sequencing sample was made of peripheral blood. Receptor source: a man aged 30 to 45 with COVID-19, enrolled during active disease. CDR3s include the opening cysteine and the closing phenylalanine or tryptophan. The D gene is left open where the match is weak. The size entry is marked missing in some rows and otherwise reads once, few, many or a size class.

abundance	d_gene	v_gene	j_gene	CDR3aa	CDR3nt
-	TRBD1	TRBV15	TRBJ1-5	CATSREGQAGDGNQPQHF	TGTGCCACCAGCAGAGAGGGACAGGCGGGAGATGGCAATCAGCCCCAGCATTTT
-	TRBD1	TRBV27	TRBJ1-2	CASSSRDRQYGYTF	TGTGCCAGCAGTTCCCGGGACAGACAATATGGCTACACCTTC
-	-	TRBV10-1	TRBJ2-1	CASSEWDLPRNEQFF	TGCGCCAGCAGTGAATGGGACTTACCCCGGAATGAGCAGTTCTTC
-	-	TRBV25-1	TRBJ1-1	CASSEYSGGEAFF	TGTGCCAGCAGTGAATATAGCGGGGGGGAAGCTTTCTTT
once	-	TRBV7-6	TRBJ2-4	CASSLGGSLAKNIQYF	TGTGCCAGCAGCTTAGGAGGGTCATTAGCCAAAAACATTCAGTACTTC
-	TRBD2	TRBV28	TRBJ2-2	CASSPGTSGTGELFF	TGTGCCAGCAGCCCCGGGACTAGCGGGACCGGGGAGCTGTTTTTT
-	TRBD2	TRBV3-1/TRBV3-2	TRBJ2-3	CASSLSGRITDTQYF	TGTGCCAGCAGCCTTAGCGGGAGGATCACAGATACGCAGTATTTT
-	-	TRBV28	TRBJ2-1	CASRGGGGKSSYNEQFF	TGTGCCAGCAGAGGAGGGGGCGGAAAGAGCTCCTACAATGAGCAGTTCTTC
-	-	TRBV28	TRBJ1-1	CASSLTVNTEAFF	TGTGCCAGCAGTTTAACAGTGAACACTGAAGCTTTCTTT
-	TRBD1	TRBV6-5	TRBJ2-7	CASSYGDRDSYEQYF	TGTGCCAGCAGTTACGGAGACAGGGACTCCTACGAGCAGTACTTC
-	-	TRBV6-6	TRBJ2-7	CASSPQTEGEQYF	TGTGCCAGCAGCCCCCAAACTGAGGGCGAGCAGTACTTC
-	-	TRBV28	TRBJ1-2	CAGTRGSDYGYTF	TGTGCCGGCACCCGAGGGTCCGACTATGGCTACACCTTC
-	TRBD2	TRBV7-7	TRBJ2-1	CASSPILAGLNNEQFF	TGTGCTAGCAGCCCCATACTAGCGGGCCTGAACAATGAGCAGTTCTTC
-	-	TRBV10-3	TRBJ1-3	CASQGGRGYSGNTIYF	TGTGCCTCGCAAGGTGGCAGGGGCTACTCTGGAAACACCATATATTTT
-	-	TRBV28	TRBJ1-2	CASSQGYGYTF	TGTGCCAGCTCACAGGGATACGGCTACACCTTC
-	-	TRBV29-1	TRBJ1-2	CSVGARASGSRGYTF	TGCAGCGTTGGGGCCAGGGCGTCGGGTTCGCGCGGCTACACCTTC
once	-	TRBV15	TRBJ1-2	CATSRETPNYGYTF	TGTGCCACCAGCAGAGAGACACCCAACTATGGCTACACCTTC
once	-	TRBV5-4	TRBJ1-1	CASSLGGGGTEAFF	TGTGCCAGCAGCTTGGGTGGGGGAGGCACTGAAGCTTTCTTT
-	TRBD2	TRBV27	TRBJ2-2	CASSRLAGGSTGELFF	TGTGCCAGCAGTCGACTAGCGGGAGGGAGCACCGGGGAGCTGTTTTTT
-	TRBD2	TRBV28	TRBJ2-7	CASSGREWLYEQYF	TGTGCCAGCAGCGGGCGGGAGTGGCTCTACGAGCAGTACTTC
-	-	TRBV11-3	TRBJ2-1	CASSAASMNEQFF	TGTGCCAGCAGCGCCGCATCTATGAATGAGCAGTTCTTC
-	TRBD2	TRBV29-1	TRBJ2-3	CSVEKLESEGLASDTQYF	TGCAGCGTTGAAAAGTTGGAGTCTGAGGGACTAGCTTCAGATACGCAGTATTTT
-	-	TRBV27	TRBJ2-3	CASSFSRDWMVADTQYF	TGTGCCAGCAGTTTTAGCAGGGATTGGATGGTAGCAGATACGCAGTATTTT
-	TRBD2	TRBV7-2	TRBJ2-7	CASSFVAGGGAEQYF	TGTGCCAGCAGCTTCGTAGCGGGAGGCGGAGCCGAGCAGTACTTC
-	-	TRBV2	TRBJ1-2	CASSGDWNNYGYTF	TGTGCCAGCAGTGGTGACTGGAATAACTATGGCTACACCTTC
-	-	TRBV14	TRBJ1-2	CASSQVSGALGYTF	TGTGCCAGCAGCCAAGTGTCAGGGGCGCTCGGCTACACCTTC
medium-sized	-	TRBV28	TRBJ2-7	CASSLTSGSPYEQYF	TGTGCCAGCAGTTTGACAAGCGGAAGCCCCTACGAGCAGTACTTC
-	-	TRBV29-1	TRBJ1-3	CSVEDSGPGNTIYF	TGCAGCGTTGAAGATTCTGGGCCCGGAAACACCATATATTTT
-	-	TRBV5-6	TRBJ2-5	CASSGDVETQYF	TGTGCCAGCAGCGGAGATGTCGAGACCCAGTACTTC
-	TRBD1	TRBV27	TRBJ1-3	CASSPDRVGSGNTIYF	TGTGCCAGCAGTCCGGACAGGGTGGGCTCTGGAAACACCATATATTTT
-	-	TRBV12-3/TRBV12-4	TRBJ2-3	CASSSTDTQYF	TGTGCCAGCAGTTCTACAGATACGCAGTATTTT
-	-	TRBV10-3	TRBJ2-7	CAISDSGNYEQYF	TGTGCCATCAGTGACTCCGGGAACTACGAGCAGTACTTC
-	TRBD1	TRBV18	TRBJ1-2	CASSDRAGNYGYTF	TGTGCCAGCTCAGACAGGGCAGGCAACTATGGCTACACCTTC
-	-	TRBV11-3	TRBJ2-7	CASSLQQTYEQYF	TGTGCCAGCAGCTTACAACAGACGTACGAGCAGTACTTC
-	TRBD2	TRBV5-1	TRBJ2-5	CASSLRAGGETQYF	TGCGCCAGCAGCTTAAGAGCGGGAGGGGAGACCCAGTACTTC
-	-	TRBV5-1	TRBJ2-7	CASSRDITYEQYF	TGCGCCAGCAGCCGTGACATAACCTACGAGCAGTACTTC
-	-	TRBV21-1	TRBJ1-1	CASREIRQGRPNTEAFF	TGTGCCAGCAGGGAAATAAGACAGGGTCGCCCGAACACTGAAGCTTTCTTT